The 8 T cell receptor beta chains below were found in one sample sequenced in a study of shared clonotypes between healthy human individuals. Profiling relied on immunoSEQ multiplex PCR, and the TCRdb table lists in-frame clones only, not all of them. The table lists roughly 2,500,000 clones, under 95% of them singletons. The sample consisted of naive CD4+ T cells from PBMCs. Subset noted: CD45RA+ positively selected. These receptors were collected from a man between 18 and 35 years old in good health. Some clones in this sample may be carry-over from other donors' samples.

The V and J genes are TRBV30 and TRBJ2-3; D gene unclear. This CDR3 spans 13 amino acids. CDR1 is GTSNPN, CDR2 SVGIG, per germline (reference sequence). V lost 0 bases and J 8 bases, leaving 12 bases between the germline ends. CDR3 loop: CAWSVLGVGTQYF. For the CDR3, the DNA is TGTGCCTGGAGTGTTTTAGGAGTCGGTACGCAGTATTTT.

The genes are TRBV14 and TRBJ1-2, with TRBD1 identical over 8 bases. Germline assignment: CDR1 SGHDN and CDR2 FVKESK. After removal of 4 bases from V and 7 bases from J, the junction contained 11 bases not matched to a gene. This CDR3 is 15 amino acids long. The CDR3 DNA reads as TGTGCCAGCAGCCCGAGACAGGGGATAAGTTCTGGCTACACCTTC. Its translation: CASSPRQGISSGYTF.

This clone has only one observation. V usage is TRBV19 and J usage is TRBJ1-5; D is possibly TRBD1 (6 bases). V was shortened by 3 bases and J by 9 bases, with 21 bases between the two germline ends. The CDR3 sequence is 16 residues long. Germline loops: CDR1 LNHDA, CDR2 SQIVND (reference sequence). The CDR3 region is CASSIGGGDKLRPQHF. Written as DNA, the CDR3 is TGTGCCAGTAGTATTGGGGGGGGCGACAAGTTGCGGCCCCAGCATTTT. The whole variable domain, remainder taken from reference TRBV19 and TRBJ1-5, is DGGITQSPKYLFRKEGQNVTLSCEQNLNHDAMYWYRQDPGQGLRLIYYSQIVNDFQKGDIAEGYSVSREKKESFPLTVTSAQKNPTAFYLCASSIGGGDKLRPQHFGDGTRLSIL.

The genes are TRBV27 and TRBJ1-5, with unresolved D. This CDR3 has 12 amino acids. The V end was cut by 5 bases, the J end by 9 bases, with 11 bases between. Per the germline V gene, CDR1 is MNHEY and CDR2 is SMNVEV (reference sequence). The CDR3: CASSEGRAPQHF. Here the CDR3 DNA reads TGTGCCAGCAGTGAAGGTAGGGCGCCCCAGCATTTT.

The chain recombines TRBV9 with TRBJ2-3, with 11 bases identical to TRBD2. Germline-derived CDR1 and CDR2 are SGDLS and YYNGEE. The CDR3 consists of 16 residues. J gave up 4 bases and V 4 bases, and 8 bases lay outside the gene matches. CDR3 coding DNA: TGTGCCAGCAGCTTAGATAGCGGGAGGGTCTCAGATACGCAGTATTTT. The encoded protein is CASSLDSGRVSDTQYF.

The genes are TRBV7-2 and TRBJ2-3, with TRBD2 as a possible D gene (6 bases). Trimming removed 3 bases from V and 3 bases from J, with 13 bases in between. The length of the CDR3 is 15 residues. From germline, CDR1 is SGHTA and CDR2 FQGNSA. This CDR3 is CASSFSPGTTDTQYF. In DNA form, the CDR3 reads TGTGCCAGCAGCTTCTCACCCGGGACTACAGATACGCAGTATTTT.

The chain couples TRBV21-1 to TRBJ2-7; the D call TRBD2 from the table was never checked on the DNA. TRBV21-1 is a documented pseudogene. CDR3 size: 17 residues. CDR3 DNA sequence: TGTGCCAGCAGCACTCGGATCGGGACTCTGGTGACCTACGAGCAGTACTTC. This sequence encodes CASSTRIGTLVTYEQYF.

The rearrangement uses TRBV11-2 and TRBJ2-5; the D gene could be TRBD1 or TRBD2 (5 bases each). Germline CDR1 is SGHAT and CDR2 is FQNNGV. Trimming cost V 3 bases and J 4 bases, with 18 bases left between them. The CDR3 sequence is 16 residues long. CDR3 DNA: TGTGCCAGCAGCTTGGTAATCGGCCAGGGACCAGAGACCCAGTACTTC. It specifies CASSLVIGQGPETQYF.